What follows are 4 T cell receptor beta chains derived from one specimen sequenced in a study of blood T cell repertoires in COVID-19. Method: immunoSEQ multiplex PCR; TCRdb's copy keeps in-frame clones and lacks some. The data hold 95,000 to 150,000 clones, with more than 60% observed a single time. The sample was peripheral blood. The receptors shown here come from a man between 70 and 80 years old with acute or convalescent COVID-19.

This clone was detected only once. J is TRBJ2-1 and V is TRBV11-3; D perhaps matches TRBD2 (6 bases). V dropped 1 base and J dropped 5 bases, with 6 bases sitting between them. This CDR3 is built from 13 residues. Germline CDR1 SGHNT, CDR2 YENEEA. CDR3 bases: TGTGCCAGCAGCTTAGGACTAGACAATGAGCAGTTCTTC. Protein: CASSLGLDNEQFF.

This rearrangement joins TRBV4-3 to TRBJ2-3; D is unclear. Germline V gene data show CDR1 as LGHNA and CDR2 as YSLEER. Trimming shortened V by 4 bases and J by 2 bases, and 10 bases separated the two germline ends. The CDR3 is 14 residues long. The CDR3 region is CASSLSSYTDTQYF. The DNA of the CDR3 is TGCGCCAGCAGCCTTTCTTCCTACACAGATACGCAGTATTTT.

The chain links TRBV4-3 to TRBJ1-3, with D perhaps TRBD1 (5 bases). Germline assignment: CDR1 LGHNA and CDR2 YSLEER. V shed 3 bases and J shed 0 bases, with 18 bases lying between them. The CDR3 consists of 18 residues. The CDR3 loop reads CASSQDSLGTNSGNTIYF. The CDR3 DNA follows: TGCGCCAGCAGCCAGGATTCCTTAGGGACTAACTCTGGAAACACCATATATTTT.

This chain links TRBV6-5 with TRBJ1-2, with TRBD1 as a possible D gene (5 bases). The CDR3 runs to 14 residues. Germline V gene sequence: CDR1 MNHEY, CDR2 SVGAGI. V lost 6 bases to trimming and J lost 8 bases, with 19 bases between them. The CDR3: CASSPRVVVEGYTF. Here the CDR3 DNA reads TGTGCCAGCAGCCCCAGGGTCGTAGTGGAGGGCTACACCTTC.